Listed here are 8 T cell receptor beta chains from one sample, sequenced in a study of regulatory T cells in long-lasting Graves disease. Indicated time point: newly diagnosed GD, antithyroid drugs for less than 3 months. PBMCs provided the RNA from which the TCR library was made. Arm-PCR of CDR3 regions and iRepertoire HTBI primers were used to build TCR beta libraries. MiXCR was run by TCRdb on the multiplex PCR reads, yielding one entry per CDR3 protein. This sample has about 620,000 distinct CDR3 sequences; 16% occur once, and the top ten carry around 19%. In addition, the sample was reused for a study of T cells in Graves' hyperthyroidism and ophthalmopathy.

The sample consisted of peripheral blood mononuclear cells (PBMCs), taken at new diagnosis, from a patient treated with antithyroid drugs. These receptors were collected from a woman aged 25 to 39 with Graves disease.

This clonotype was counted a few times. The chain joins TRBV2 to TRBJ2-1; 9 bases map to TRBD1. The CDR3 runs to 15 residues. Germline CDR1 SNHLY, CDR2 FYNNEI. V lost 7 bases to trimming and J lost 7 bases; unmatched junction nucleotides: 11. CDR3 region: CASTAVGTGTNEQFF. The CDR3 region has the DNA TGTGCCAGCACCGCGGTAGGGACAGGGACAAATGAGCAGTTCTTC.

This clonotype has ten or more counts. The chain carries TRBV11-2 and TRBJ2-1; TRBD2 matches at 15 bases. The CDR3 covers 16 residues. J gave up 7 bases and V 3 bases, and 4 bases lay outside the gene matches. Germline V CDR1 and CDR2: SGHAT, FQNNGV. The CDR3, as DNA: TGTGCCAGCAGCTTTGGACTAGCGGGAGGGTTGAATGAGCAGTTCTTC. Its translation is CASSFGLAGGLNEQFF.

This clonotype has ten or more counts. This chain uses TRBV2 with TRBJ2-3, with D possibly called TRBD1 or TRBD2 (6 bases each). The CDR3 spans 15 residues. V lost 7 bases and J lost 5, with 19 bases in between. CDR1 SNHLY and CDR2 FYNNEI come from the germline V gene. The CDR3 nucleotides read TGTGCCAGCAATATACAGGGAGCGGGCGAAGATACGCAGTATTTT. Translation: CASNIQGAGEDTQYF.

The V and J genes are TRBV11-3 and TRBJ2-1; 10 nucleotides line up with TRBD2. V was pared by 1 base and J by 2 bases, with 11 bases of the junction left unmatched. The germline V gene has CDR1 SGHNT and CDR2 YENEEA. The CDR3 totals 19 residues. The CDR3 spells CASSLALRTSGNTYNEQFF. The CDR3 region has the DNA TGTGCCAGCAGCTTAGCACTACGTACTAGCGGGAATACCTACAATGAGCAGTTCTTC.

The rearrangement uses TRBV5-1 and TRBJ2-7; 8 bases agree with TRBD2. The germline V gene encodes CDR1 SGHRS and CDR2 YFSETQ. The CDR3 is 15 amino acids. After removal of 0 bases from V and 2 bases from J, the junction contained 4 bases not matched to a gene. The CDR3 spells CASSLAPGGAYEQYF. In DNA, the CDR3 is TGCGCCAGCAGCTTGGCCCCGGGGGGGGCCTACGAGCAGTACTTC.

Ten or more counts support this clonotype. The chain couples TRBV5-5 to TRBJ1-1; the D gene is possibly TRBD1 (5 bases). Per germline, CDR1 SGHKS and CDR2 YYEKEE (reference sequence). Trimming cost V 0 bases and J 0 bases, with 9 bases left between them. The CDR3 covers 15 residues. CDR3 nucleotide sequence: TGTGCCAGCAGCTTGGGGGGCCCCCTGAACACTGAAGCTTTCTTT. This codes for CASSLGGPLNTEAFF.

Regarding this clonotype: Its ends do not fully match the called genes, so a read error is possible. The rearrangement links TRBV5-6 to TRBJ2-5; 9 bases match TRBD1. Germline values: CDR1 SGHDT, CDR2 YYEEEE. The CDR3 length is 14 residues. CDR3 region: CASSLGTGQEAQYF. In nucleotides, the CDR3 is TGTGCCAGCAGCTTAGGGACAGGGCAAGAGGCCCAGTACTTC.

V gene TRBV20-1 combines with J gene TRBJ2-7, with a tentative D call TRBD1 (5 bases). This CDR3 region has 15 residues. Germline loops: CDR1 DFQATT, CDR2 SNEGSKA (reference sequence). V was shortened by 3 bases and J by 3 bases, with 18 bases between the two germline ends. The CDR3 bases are TGCAGTGCTAGTGTGGCCACCAGGGCCAACTACGAGCAGTACTTC. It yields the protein CSASVATRANYEQYF.